A single sample gave rise to the 21 T cell receptor beta chains below, sequenced in a study of post-analysis software for immune sequencing data. Regarding the study as a whole: The five TRBV segments detected at higher frequency in patients than in controls included TRBV5-6, TRBV5-1 and TRBV20-1.

The library was made from cDNA and included unique molecular identifiers. From the PCR reads, TCRdb called clonotypes with MiXCR, one entry per CDR3 protein. The data hold roughly 800,000 distinct CDR3 sequences, with about 57% observed a single time. These receptors' targets are unknown. The material sequenced was blood. These TCRs come from a girl aged 5-17 years with multiple sclerosis.

This clonotype has more than one count but fewer than ten. CDR3 sequence reads: CASRSPDSNYGYTF. The CDR3 nucleotides read TGCGCCAGCAGGAGTCCAGACTCAAACTATGGCTACACCTTC. V is TRBV5-1 and J is TRBJ1-2; D unclear. CDR1 is SGHRS and CDR2 is YFSETQ in the germline V gene. The CDR3 consists of 14 residues. With 5 bases removed from V and 2 bases from J, the gap between germline ends came to 13 bases.

This clonotype showed up just a few times. This chain uses TRBV20-1 with TRBJ2-3; 9 positions agree with TRBD2. Unmatched junction bases numbered 10, after V lost 1 base and J lost 5 bases. Germline assignment: CDR1 DFQATT and CDR2 SNEGSKA (reference sequence). The CDR3 consists of 16 residues. The CDR3 nucleotides read TGCAGTGCTAGAGGGTTAGCGGGAGAGTGGGGAGATACGCAGTATTTT. Translation gives CSARGLAGEWGDTQYF.

This clonotype has at least ten counts. The chain has TRBV29-1 and TRBJ2-1; D is ambiguous. The CDR3 is 14 amino acids. Germline V gene lookup returns CDR1 SQVTM and CDR2 ANQGSEA. V was pared by 4 bases and J by 1 base, with 11 bases between. The CDR3 nucleotides are TGCAGCGTTGCGAGCCCTGGGTCCTACAATGAGCAGTTCTTC. Translating gives CSVASPGSYNEQFF.

J is TRBJ1-1 and V is TRBV9; D is unclear. The CDR3 spans 14 residues. The germline V gene encodes CDR1 SGDLS and CDR2 YYNGEE. The V end lost 4 bases, the J end lost 1 base, and 11 bases lay between the germline ends. The CDR3 region is CASSPRSENTEAFF. The CDR3 DNA reads TGTGCCAGCAGCCCCCGGTCCGAGAACACTGAAGCTTTCTTT.

This clonotype has just a few counts. The V call is TRBV20-1, the J call TRBJ1-2, with D unclear. Germline loops: CDR1 DFQATT, CDR2 SNEGSKA (reference sequence). Trimming left V 5 bases short and J 0 bases short, with 19 bases between. The CDR3 consists of 16 residues. CDR3: CSAGNPRAAANYGYTF. As DNA, the CDR3 is TGCAGTGCTGGCAACCCTAGAGCGGCGGCTAACTATGGCTACACCTTC.

The chain joins TRBV3-1 to TRBJ2-1, with 9 bases that match TRBD2. The V gene's germline CDR1 is LGHDT and CDR2 YNNKEL (reference sequence). V shed 2 bases and J 7 bases; nucleotides not matched to a gene: 3. CDR3 length: 14 residues. The CDR3 loop is CASSQLAGKNEQFF. The CDR3 DNA follows: TGTGCCAGCAGCCAACTAGCGGGAAAAAATGAGCAGTTCTTC.

V gene TRBV5-1 combines with J gene TRBJ2-3; 14 nucleotides match TRBD2. This CDR3 has 18 residues. Per the germline V gene, CDR1 is SGHRS and CDR2 is YFSETQ. The V and J ends lost 4 bases and 4 bases, in that order; junction bases with no gene match: 11. The CDR3 spells CASSQASKGLAGADTQYF. CDR3 nucleotides: TGCGCCAGCAGCCAGGCGTCAAAGGGACTAGCGGGAGCAGATACGCAGTATTTT.

The chain links TRBV12-3 or TRBV12-4 to TRBJ2-3, with 9 bases fitting TRBD2. There are 16 residues in the CDR3. The ends lost 6 bases at V and 2 bases at J; junction bases unmatched: 9. This chain's CDR3 is CASSTRASGVTDTQYF. For the CDR3, the DNA is TGTGCCAGCAGCACCAGGGCTAGCGGGGTCACAGATACGCAGTATTTT.

This clonotype was observed a handful of times. The chain combines TRBV12-3 or TRBV12-4 with TRBJ2-7, with D uncertain. The CDR3 is 12 residues long. The V end lost 3 bases, the J end lost 6 bases, and 9 bases lay between the germline ends. The chain's CDR3 is CASSLSSAEQYF. In DNA form, the CDR3 reads TGTGCCAGCAGTTTGTCTTCCGCCGAGCAGTACTTC.

The chain combines TRBV4-2 with TRBJ1-2; D is undetermined. With 0 bases removed from V and 2 bases from J, the gap between germline ends came to 7 bases. Germline V gene data show CDR1 as LGHNA and CDR2 as YNFKEQ. The CDR3 totals 14 residues. The CDR3 region is CASSQERENYGYTF. As DNA, the CDR3 is TGTGCCAGCAGCCAAGAAAGGGAGAACTATGGCTACACCTTC.

The rearrangement uses TRBV4-1 and TRBJ2-6; 11 bases match TRBD2. Germline CDR1 is MGHRA and CDR2 is YSYEKL. V lost 2 bases, J lost 0 bases, and 6 bases stayed unmatched. This CDR3 is 19 amino acids long. DNA for the CDR3: TGCGCCAGCAGCCAATATATCCTAGCGGGGGGCTCTGGGGCCAACGTCCTGACTTTC. Amino acid sequence: CASSQYILAGGSGANVLTF.

The V call is TRBV10-3, the J call TRBJ2-3; D gene unclear. The V end lost 6 bases, the J end lost 2 bases, and 12 bases lay between the germline ends. CDR1 is ENHRY, CDR2 SYGVKD, per germline. The CDR3 extends over 14 amino acids. The CDR3, as DNA: TGTGCCATCAGATCTACGACCAACACAGATACGCAGTATTTT. Translated: CAIRSTTNTDTQYF.

J is TRBJ2-1 and V is TRBV20-1; maybe TRBD1 (5 bases). Per germline, CDR1 DFQATT and CDR2 SNEGSKA (reference sequence). CDR3 length equals 14 residues. Deletions cut 5 bases from V and 7 bases from J, with 18 bases between. CDR3 bases: TGCAGTGCTCCGAAGGGGCTCAACCTTAATGAGCAGTTCTTC. It yields the protein CSAPKGLNLNEQFF.

The chain links TRBV20-1 to TRBJ2-5; TRBD2 agrees at 8 bases. V trimming: 0 bases; J trimming: 11 bases; junction bases outside the gene matches: 14. This CDR3 has 15 residues. Germline CDR1 reads DFQATT; CDR2 reads SNEGSKA (reference sequence). CDR3 in DNA: TGCAGTGCTAGAGATGGCGCGGGAGGTGGCAATGAGCAGTACTTC. Translation gives CSARDGAGGGNEQYF.

Regarding this clonotype: Its ends do not fully match the called genes, so a read error is possible. The chain couples TRBV25-1 to TRBJ2-5, with TRBD2 matching 7 bases. The J call may be mistaken, given a closer DNA end match to TRBJ2-7. The CDR3 extends over 14 amino acids. The germline gives CDR1 MGHDK, CDR2 SYGVNS. The CDR3 here is CANSPSVAGVEQYF. The CDR3 DNA follows: TGTGCCAACAGTCCATCCGTGGCGGGGGTCGAGCAGTACTTC.

The V call is TRBV2, the J call TRBJ2-3, with TRBD2 matching over 9 bases. Germline V gives CDR1 SNHLY, CDR2 FYNNEI. J was trimmed by 4 bases and V by 7 bases; bases with no gene match: 6. This CDR3 contains 14 residues. For the CDR3, the DNA is TGTGCCAGCAAAAGCGGGAGGAGGGCAGATACGCAGTATTTT. Translated, it gives CASKSGRRADTQYF.

The J gene is TRBJ2-7, the V gene TRBV5-1; D may be TRBD1 or TRBD2 (5 bases each). CDR1 SGHRS and CDR2 YFSETQ come from the germline V gene. The CDR3 contains 14 residues. Deletions cut 3 bases from V and 2 bases from J, with 12 bases between. CDR3 DNA: TGCGCCAGCAGCTCTAGGGACGGAACCTACGAGCAGTACTTC. It yields the protein CASSSRDGTYEQYF.

The genes are TRBV6-5 and TRBJ2-7; possibly TRBD2 for D (6 bases). Germline CDR1 MNHEY, CDR2 SVGAGI. V was shortened by 7 bases and J by 0 bases, with 10 bases between the two germline ends. There are 13 residues in the CDR3. The CDR3 sequence is CASKGSGSYEQYF. The CDR3 coding sequence is TGTGCCAGCAAGGGTAGCGGCTCCTACGAGCAGTACTTC.

CDR3 sequence reads: CSAHTKGTSGGAVETQYF. The CDR3 bases are TGCAGCGCTCACACCAAAGGGACTAGCGGGGGGGCCGTGGAGACCCAGTACTTC. The chain combines TRBV29-1 with TRBJ2-7, with 16 nucleotides matching TRBD2. TRBJ2-5 matches the DNA end more closely, so the J call is doubtful. The CDR3 is 18 residues long. From germline, CDR1 is SQVTM and CDR2 ANQGSEA.

This chain links TRBV5-1 with TRBJ2-7; weak D call: TRBD1 (6 bases). The V gene lost 4 bases and the J gene lost 4 bases, with 12 bases spanning the gap. Germline V gene data show CDR1 as SGHRS and CDR2 as YFSETQ. CDR3 length: 13 residues. The CDR3 loop reads CASSQGMTYEQYF. The CDR3 nucleotides are TGCGCCAGCAGCCAGGGGATGACGTACGAGCAGTACTTC. Full variable domain (remainder filled in from reference TRBV5-1 and TRBJ2-7): KAGVTQTPRYLIKTRGQQVTLSCSPISGHRSVSWYQQTPGQGLQFLFEYFSETQRNKGNFPGRFSGRQFSNSRSEMNVSTLELGDSALYLCASSQGMTYEQYFGPGTRLTVT.

A note on this clonotype: This may be a read error, as it is one base from a much larger clone. This chain links TRBV10-3 with TRBJ2-7; possible D gene TRBD1, 6 bases. The last part of the DNA fits TRBJ2-5 better; the J call may be wrong. The CDR3 spans 13 residues. Germline V gives CDR1 ENHRY, CDR2 SYGVKD. This chain's CDR3 is CAIRPRQVETQYF. CDR3 sequence (DNA): TGTGCCATCAGGCCCAGACAGGTGGAGACCCAGTACTTC.